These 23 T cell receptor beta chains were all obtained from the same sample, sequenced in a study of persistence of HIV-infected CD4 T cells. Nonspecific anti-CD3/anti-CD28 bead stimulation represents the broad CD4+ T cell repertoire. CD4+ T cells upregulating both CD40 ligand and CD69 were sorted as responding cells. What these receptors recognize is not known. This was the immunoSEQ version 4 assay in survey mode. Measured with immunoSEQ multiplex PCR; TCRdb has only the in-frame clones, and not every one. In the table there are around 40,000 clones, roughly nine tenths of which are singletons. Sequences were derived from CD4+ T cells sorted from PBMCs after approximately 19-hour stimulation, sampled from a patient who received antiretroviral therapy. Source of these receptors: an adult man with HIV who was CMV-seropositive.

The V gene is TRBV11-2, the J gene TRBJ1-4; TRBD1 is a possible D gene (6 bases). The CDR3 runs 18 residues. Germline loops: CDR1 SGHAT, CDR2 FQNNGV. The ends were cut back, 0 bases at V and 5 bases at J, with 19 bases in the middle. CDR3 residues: CASSLDQGKRRKNEKLFF. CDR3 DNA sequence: TGTGCCAGCAGCTTAGACCAGGGGAAGCGGCGCAAAAATGAAAAACTGTTTTTT.

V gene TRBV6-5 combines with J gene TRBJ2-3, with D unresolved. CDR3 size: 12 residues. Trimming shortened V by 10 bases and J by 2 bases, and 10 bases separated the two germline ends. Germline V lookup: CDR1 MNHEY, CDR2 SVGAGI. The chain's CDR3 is CATTEFTDTQYF. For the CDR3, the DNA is TGTGCCACCACCGAATTCACAGATACGCAGTATTTT.

The CDR3 DNA is TGTGCCAGCAGGTCGACAGGGTTCAATCAGCCCCAGCATTTT. This encodes CASRSTGFNQPQHF. The chain joins TRBV28 to TRBJ1-5; 7 nucleotides agree with TRBD1. V shed 6 bases, J shed 3 bases, and the junction held 5 bases outside the gene matches. The CDR3 runs to 14 residues. Germline values: CDR1 MDHEN, CDR2 SYDVKM.

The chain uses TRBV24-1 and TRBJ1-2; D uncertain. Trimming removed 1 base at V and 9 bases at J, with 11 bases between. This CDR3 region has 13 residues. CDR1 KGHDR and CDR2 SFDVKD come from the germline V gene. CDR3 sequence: CATSDFGGLSYTF. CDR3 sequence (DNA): TGTGCCACCAGTGATTTTGGTGGGTTGAGCTACACCTTC.

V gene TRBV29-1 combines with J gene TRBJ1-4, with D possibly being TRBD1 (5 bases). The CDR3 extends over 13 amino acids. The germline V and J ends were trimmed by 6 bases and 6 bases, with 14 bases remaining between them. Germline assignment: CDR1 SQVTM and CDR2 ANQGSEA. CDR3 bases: TGCAGCGTCCTCAGGGATTTGGATGAAAAACTGTTTTTT. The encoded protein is CSVLRDLDEKLFF. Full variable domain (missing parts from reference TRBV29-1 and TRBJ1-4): SAVISQKPSRDICQRGTSLTIQCQVDSQVTMMFWYRQQPGQSLTLIATANQGSEATYESGFVIDKFPISRPNLTFSTLTVSNMSPEDSSIYLCSVLRDLDEKLFFGSGTQLSVL.

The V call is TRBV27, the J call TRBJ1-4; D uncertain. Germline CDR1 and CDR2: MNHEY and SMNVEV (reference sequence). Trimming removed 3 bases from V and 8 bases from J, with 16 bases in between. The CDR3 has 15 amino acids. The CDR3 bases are TGTGCCAGCAGTTTTCAAAACTTGGCGGGCGAAAAACTGTTTTTT. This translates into CASSFQNLAGEKLFF.

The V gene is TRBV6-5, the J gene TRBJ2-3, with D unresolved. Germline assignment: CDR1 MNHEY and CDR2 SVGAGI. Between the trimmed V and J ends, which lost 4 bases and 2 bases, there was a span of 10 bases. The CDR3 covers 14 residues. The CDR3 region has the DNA TGTGCCAGCAGTTTCCGGACCGACACAGATACGCAGTATTTT. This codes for CASSFRTDTDTQYF.

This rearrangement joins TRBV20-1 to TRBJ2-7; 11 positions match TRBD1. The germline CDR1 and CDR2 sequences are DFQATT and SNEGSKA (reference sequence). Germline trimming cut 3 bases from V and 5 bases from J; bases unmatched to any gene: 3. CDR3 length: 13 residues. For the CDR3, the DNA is TGCAGTGCTAGTCGGACAGGGGGCCACGAGCAGTACTTC. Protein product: CSASRTGGHEQYF.

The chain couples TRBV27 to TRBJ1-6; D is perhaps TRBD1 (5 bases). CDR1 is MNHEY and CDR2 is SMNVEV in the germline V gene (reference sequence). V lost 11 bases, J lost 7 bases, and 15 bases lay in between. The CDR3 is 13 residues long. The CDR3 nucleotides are TGTGCCTCGGCCCCAGGGTCCAATTCACCCCTCCACTTT. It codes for CASAPGSNSPLHF.

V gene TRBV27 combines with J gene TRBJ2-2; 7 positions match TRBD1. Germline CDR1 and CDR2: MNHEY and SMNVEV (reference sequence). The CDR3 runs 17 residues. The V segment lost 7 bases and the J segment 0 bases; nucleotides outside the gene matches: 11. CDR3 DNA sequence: TGTGCCAGCACCTGGGACAGCTTACGCGCGAACACCGGGGAGCTGTTTTTT. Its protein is CASTWDSLRANTGELFF.

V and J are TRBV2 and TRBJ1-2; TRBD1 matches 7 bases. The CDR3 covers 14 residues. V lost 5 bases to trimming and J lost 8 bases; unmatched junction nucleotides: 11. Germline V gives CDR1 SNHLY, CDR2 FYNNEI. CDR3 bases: TGTGCCAGCAGTTTGGACAGGACACCACAAGGCTACACCTTC. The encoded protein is CASSLDRTPQGYTF. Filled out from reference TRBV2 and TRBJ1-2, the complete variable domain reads EPEVTQTPSHQVTQMGQEVILRCVPISNHLYFYWYRQILGQKVEFLVSFYNNEISEKSEIFDDQFSVERPDGSNFTLKIRSTKLEDSAMYFCASSLDRTPQGYTFGSGTRLTVV.

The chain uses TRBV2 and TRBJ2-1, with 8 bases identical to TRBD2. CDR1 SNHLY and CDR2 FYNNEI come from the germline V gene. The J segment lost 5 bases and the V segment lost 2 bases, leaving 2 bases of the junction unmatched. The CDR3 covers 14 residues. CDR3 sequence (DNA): TGTGCCAGCAGTGAACGACTAGCGAACAATGAGCAGTTCTTC. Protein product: CASSERLANNEQFF.

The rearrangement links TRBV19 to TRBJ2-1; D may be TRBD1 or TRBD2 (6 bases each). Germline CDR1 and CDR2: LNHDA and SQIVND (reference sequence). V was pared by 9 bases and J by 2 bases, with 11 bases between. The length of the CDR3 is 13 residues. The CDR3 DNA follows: TGTGCCAGCGGGGGACAAGCCTACAATGAGCAGTTCTTC. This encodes CASGGQAYNEQFF. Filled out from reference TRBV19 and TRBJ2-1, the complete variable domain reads DGGITQSPKYLFRKEGQNVTLSCEQNLNHDAMYWYRQDPGQGLRLIYYSQIVNDFQKGDIAEGYSVSREKKESFPLTVTSAQKNPTAFYLCASGGQAYNEQFFGPGTRLTVL.

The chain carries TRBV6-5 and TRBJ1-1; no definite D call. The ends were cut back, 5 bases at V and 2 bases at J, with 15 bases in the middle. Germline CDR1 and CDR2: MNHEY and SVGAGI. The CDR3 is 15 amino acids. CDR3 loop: CASSRTDGGNTEAFF. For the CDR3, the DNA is TGTGCCAGCAGTCGGACGGACGGAGGAAACACTGAAGCTTTCTTT.

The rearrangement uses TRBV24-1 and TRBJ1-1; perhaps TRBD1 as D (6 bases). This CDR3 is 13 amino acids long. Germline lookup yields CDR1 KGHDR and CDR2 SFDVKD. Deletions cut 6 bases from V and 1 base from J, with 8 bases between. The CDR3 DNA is TGTGCCACCAGTCGGACAGAGAACACTGAAGCTTTCTTT. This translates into CATSRTENTEAFF.

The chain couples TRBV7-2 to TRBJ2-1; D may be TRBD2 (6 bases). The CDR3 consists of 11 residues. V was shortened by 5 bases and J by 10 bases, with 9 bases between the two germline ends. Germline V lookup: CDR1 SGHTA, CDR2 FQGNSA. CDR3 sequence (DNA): TGTGCCAGCAGCCCCGGGGGAGAGCAGTTCTTC. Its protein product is CASSPGGEQFF.

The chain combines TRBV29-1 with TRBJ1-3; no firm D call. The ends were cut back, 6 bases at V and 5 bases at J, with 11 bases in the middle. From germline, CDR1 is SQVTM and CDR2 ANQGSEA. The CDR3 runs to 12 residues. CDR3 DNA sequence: TGCAGCGTCCTATATTCTAGAAACACCATATATTTT. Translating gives CSVLYSRNTIYF.

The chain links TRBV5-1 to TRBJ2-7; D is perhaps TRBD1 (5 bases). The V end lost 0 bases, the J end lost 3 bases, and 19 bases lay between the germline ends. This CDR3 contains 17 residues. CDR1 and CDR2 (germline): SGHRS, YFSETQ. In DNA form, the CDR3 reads TGCGCCAGCAGCTTGGAGCCTTCTGGACACCCACTCTACGAGCAGTACTTC. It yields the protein CASSLEPSGHPLYEQYF. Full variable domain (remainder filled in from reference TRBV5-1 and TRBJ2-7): KAGVTQTPRYLIKTRGQQVTLSCSPISGHRSVSWYQQTPGQGLQFLFEYFSETQRNKGNFPGRFSGRQFSNSRSEMNVSTLELGDSALYLCASSLEPSGHPLYEQYFGPGTRLTVT.

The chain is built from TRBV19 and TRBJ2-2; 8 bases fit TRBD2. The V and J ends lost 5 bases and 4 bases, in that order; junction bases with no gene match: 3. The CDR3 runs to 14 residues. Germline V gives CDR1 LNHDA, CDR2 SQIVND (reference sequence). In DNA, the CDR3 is TGTGCCAGTAGTGCGGGAGGTTTCACCGGGGAGCTGTTTTTT. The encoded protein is CASSAGGFTGELFF.

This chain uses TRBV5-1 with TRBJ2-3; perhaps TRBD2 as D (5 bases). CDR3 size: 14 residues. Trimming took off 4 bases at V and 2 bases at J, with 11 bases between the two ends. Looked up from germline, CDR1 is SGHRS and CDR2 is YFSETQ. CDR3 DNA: TGCGCCAGCAGCGACGGACTCCCCACAGATACGCAGTATTTT. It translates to CASSDGLPTDTQYF.

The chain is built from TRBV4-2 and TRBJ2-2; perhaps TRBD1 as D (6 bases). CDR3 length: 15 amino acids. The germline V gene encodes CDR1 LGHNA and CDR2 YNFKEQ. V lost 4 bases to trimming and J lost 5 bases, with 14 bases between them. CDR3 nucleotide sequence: TGTGCCAGCAGCCCCACAGGGTCCGGTACCGGGGAGCTGTTTTTT. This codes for CASSPTGSGTGELFF.

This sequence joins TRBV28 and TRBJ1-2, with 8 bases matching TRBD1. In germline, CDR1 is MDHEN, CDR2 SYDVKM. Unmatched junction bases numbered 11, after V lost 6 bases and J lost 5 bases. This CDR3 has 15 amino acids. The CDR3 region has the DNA TGTGCCAGCAGCCCTTCCGGGACAGGCATATATGGCTACACCTTC. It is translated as CASSPSGTGIYGYTF.

The CDR3 DNA follows: TGTGCCAGCAGTGTAACCGGACTAGCGGGGGGGAGAGTCTACAATGAGCAGTTCTTC. This gives the protein CASSVTGLAGGRVYNEQFF. This chain links TRBV6-1 with TRBJ2-1; 15 positions agree with TRBD2. This CDR3 is 19 amino acids long. Germline values: CDR1 MNHNS, CDR2 SASEGT. The ends lost 4 bases at V and 3 bases at J; junction bases unmatched: 10.